This T cell receptor beta chain was identified in a study of PD-L1 blockade in urothelial cancer. About the research overall: Men with urothelial cancer arising in the bladder made up most of the roughly 30 patients. Blood was analyzed 3 weeks (second dose) and 6 weeks after treatment start. Blood yielded a median of roughly 140,000 T cells per sample.

Method: immunoSEQ multiplex PCR; TCRdb's copy keeps in-frame clones and lacks some. The data contain tens of thousands of clones, 82% of them singletons. The V end lost 5 bases, the J end lost 7 bases, and 24 bases lay between the germline ends. Looked up from germline, CDR1 is MDHEN and CDR2 is SYDVKM. CDR3 length: 17 residues. The receptor comes from a man between 65 and 85 years old with urothelial cancer. The chain recombines TRBV28 with TRBJ2-4; D is perhaps TRBD2 (5 bases). The source was PBMCs, collected around atezolizumab (anti-PD-L1) treatment. The CDR3 nucleotides read TGTGCCAGCAGTCCCCCCGGACGGCCGACCTCGGGGAACATTCAGTACTTC. Its translation is CASSPPGRPTSGNIQYF.